Shown below are 3 T cell receptor beta chains from a single sample sequenced in a study of blood T cell repertoires in COVID-19. Assay: immunoSEQ multiplex PCR; the TCRdb copy retains only in-frame clones and omits some. This table has about 340,000 clones, under 95% appearing once. Material for sequencing was PBMCs or T cells enriched from blood (not recorded which). The receptors here all came from a young woman who had recovered from COVID-19.

This chain joins TRBV7-2 and TRBJ2-3, with 7 bases matching TRBD1. Germline CDR1 is SGHTA and CDR2 is FQGNSA. Trimming cost V 4 bases and J 3 bases; bases outside gene matches: 7. This CDR3 has 15 amino acids. CDR3 DNA: TGTGCCAGCAGCTCCATAGGGGGCGGTACAGATACGCAGTATTTT. Amino acid sequence: CASSSIGGGTDTQYF.

This CDR3 is CASSLSRDRGRSWNEQYF. The CDR3 nucleotides read TGTGCCAGCAGCCTTAGCCGGGACAGGGGGCGGTCTTGGAACGAGCAGTACTTC. The chain combines TRBV2 with TRBJ2-7, with TRBD1 matching 12 bases. The CDR3 is made up of 18 amino acids. Trimming at V came to 6 bases and at J to 5 bases, leaving 17 bases not matched to a gene. Germline CDR1 is SNHLY and CDR2 is FYNNEI.

The chain uses TRBV5-1 and TRBJ1-1; D is ambiguous. Germline V gene sequence: CDR1 SGHRS, CDR2 YFSETQ. V lost 1 base and J lost 1, with 8 bases in between. The CDR3 contains 14 residues. The CDR3 DNA is TGCGCCAGCAGCTTGATCGGTGAGAACACTGAAGCTTTCTTT. It specifies CASSLIGENTEAFF. The entire variable domain, with the rest obtained from reference TRBV5-1 and TRBJ1-1, is as follows: KAGVTQTPRYLIKTRGQQVTLSCSPISGHRSVSWYQQTPGQGLQFLFEYFSETQRNKGNFPGRFSGRQFSNSRSEMNVSTLELGDSALYLCASSLIGENTEAFFGQGTRLTVV.